A single sample gave rise to the 19 T cell receptor beta chains below, sequenced in a study of T cell changes during pregnancy in multiple sclerosis. Using immunoSEQ multiplex PCR, the repertoire was profiled, and TCRdb retains in-frame clones only, with some absent. The sample has approximately 59,000 clones, roughly 89% seen once. The sample consisted of peripheral blood, taken in the third trimester of pregnancy. The source of these receptors is a female donor in good health, enrolled as a control in a pregnancy study.

The chain has TRBV7-9 and TRBJ1-1; 9 nucleotides match TRBD1. Germline-derived CDR1 and CDR2 are SEHNR and FQNEAQ (reference sequence). CDR3 size: 15 residues. The trim removed 5 bases at V and 4 bases at J, leaving 8 bases unmatched. The chain's CDR3 is CASSPRTGAVTEAFF. For the CDR3, the DNA is TGTGCCAGCAGCCCCCGGACAGGGGCAGTCACTGAAGCTTTCTTT.

The chain recombines TRBV5-1 with TRBJ1-1, with TRBD1 matching over 7 bases. J was trimmed by 1 base and V by 0 bases; bases with no gene match: 6. The CDR3 covers 16 residues. Germline values: CDR1 SGHRS, CDR2 YFSETQ. CDR3 region: CASSLVGGVKNTEAFF. For the CDR3, the DNA is TGCGCCAGCAGCTTGGTAGGGGGCGTAAAGAACACTGAAGCTTTCTTT.

The chain uses TRBV4-1 and TRBJ2-1, with 7 bases lining up with TRBD1. CDR1 and CDR2 from the germline V gene are MGHRA and YSYEKL. The CDR3 covers 16 residues. Trimming cost V 0 bases and J 1 base; bases outside gene matches: 3. The CDR3, as DNA: TGCGCCAGCAGCCAAGATGACAGGGCGTCCTACAATGAGCAGTTCTTC. Translating it yields CASSQDDRASYNEQFF.

The rearrangement links TRBV4-1 to TRBJ2-2; 14 nucleotides match TRBD2. V shed 3 bases and J 2 bases; nucleotides not matched to a gene: 5. The CDR3 has 18 residues. Looked up from germline, CDR1 is MGHRA and CDR2 is YSYEKL. The chain's CDR3 is CASSQMGLAGENTGELFF. The CDR3, as DNA: TGCGCCAGCAGCCAGATGGGACTAGCGGGGGAAAACACCGGGGAGCTGTTTTTT.

The V and J genes are TRBV2 and TRBJ1-2; 8 bases are shared with TRBD1. Germline V gene sequence: CDR1 SNHLY, CDR2 FYNNEI. Germline trimming cut 5 bases from V and 0 bases from J; bases unmatched to any gene: 5. This CDR3 is built from 15 residues. The DNA for the CDR3 is TGTGCCAGCAGTCCTGAGGACAGGGCTAACTATGGCTACACCTTC. This gives the protein CASSPEDRANYGYTF.

In this sample, this clone turned up once. This chain joins TRBV5-6 and TRBJ1-5; 9 bases fit TRBD1. CDR1 is SGHDT and CDR2 is YYEEEE in the germline V gene. The J segment lost 3 bases and the V segment lost 4 bases, leaving 5 bases of the junction unmatched. There are 15 residues in the CDR3. The CDR3 DNA reads TGTGCCAGCAGCCCGTGGGACAGGGACAATCAGCCCCAGCATTTT. Its protein product is CASSPWDRDNQPQHF. The full variable domain, rest sourced from reference TRBV5-6 and TRBJ1-5, is DAGVTQSPTHLIKTRGQQVTLRCSPKSGHDTVSWYQQALGQGPQFIFQYYEEEERQRGNFPDRFSGHQFPNYSSELNVNALLLGDSALYLCASSPWDRDNQPQHFGDGTRLSIL.

The genes are TRBV4-3 and TRBJ1-2; TRBD1 might be the D (5 bases). CDR1 and CDR2 (germline): LGHNA, YSLEER. V lost 0 bases to trimming and J lost 4 bases, with 9 bases between them. CDR3 length equals 14 residues. CDR3 sequence (DNA): TGCGCCAGCAGCCAAGACAGGGCATTCTATGGCTACACCTTC. Its translation is CASSQDRAFYGYTF.

The chain has TRBV27 and TRBJ2-7; perhaps TRBD2 as D (5 bases). V lost 3 bases to trimming and J lost 1 base, with 10 bases between them. This CDR3 comprises 14 residues. CDR1 MNHEY and CDR2 SMNVEV come from the germline V gene (reference sequence). The CDR3 protein is CASSLRTSSYEQYF. For the CDR3, the DNA is TGTGCCAGCAGTTTGAGGACTTCTTCCTACGAGCAGTACTTC.

This sequence joins TRBV5-4 and TRBJ2-1, with D perhaps matching TRBD2 (6 bases). This CDR3 has 15 residues. Deletions cut 1 base from V and 10 bases from J, with 18 bases between. Germline CDR1 and CDR2: SGHNT and YYREEE (reference sequence). The CDR3 here is CASSLSGGLPWEQFF. Written as DNA, the CDR3 is TGTGCCAGCAGCTTGTCTGGGGGACTGCCGTGGGAGCAGTTCTTC.

The chain uses TRBV13 and TRBJ2-7; D is possibly TRBD1 (5 bases). CDR1 PRHDT and CDR2 FYEKMQ come from the germline V gene (reference sequence). This CDR3 has 12 residues. Trimming removed 5 bases from V and 3 bases from J, with 8 bases in between. Written as DNA, the CDR3 is TGTGCCAGCAGCGCAGACAGCTACGAGCAGTACTTC. Protein: CASSADSYEQYF.

The chain carries TRBV4-3 and TRBJ2-3; 12 bases are shared with TRBD2. Trimming at V came to 4 bases and at J to 5 bases, leaving 4 bases not matched to a gene. The CDR3 is 15 amino acids. Per germline, CDR1 LGHNA and CDR2 YSLEER. The CDR3 DNA follows: TGCGCCAGCAGCCGGCGACTAGCGGGGGAAGATACGCAGTATTTT. It is translated as CASSRRLAGEDTQYF.

V is TRBV18 and J is TRBJ2-3; TRBD2 matches at 10 bases. Germline V gene sequence: CDR1 KGHSH, CDR2 LQKENI. V dropped 6 bases and J dropped 4; count of bases not matched to a gene: 7. The length of the CDR3 is 15 residues. CDR3 region: CASSRVSGGPDTQYF. The CDR3 nucleotides read TGTGCCAGCTCCCGCGTTAGCGGGGGGCCAGATACGCAGTATTTT. The full variable domain, with the rest looked up from reference TRBV18 and TRBJ2-3, is NAGVMQNPRHLVRRRGQEARLRCSPMKGHSHVYWYRQLPEEGLKFMVYLQKENIIDESGMPKERFSAEFPKEGPSILRIQQVVRGDSAAYFCASSRVSGGPDTQYFGPGTRLTVL.

The rearrangement joins TRBV7-2 to TRBJ1-1, with 7 bases lining up with TRBD1. The CDR3 covers 16 residues. Germline CDR1 SGHTA, CDR2 FQGNSA. The V and J ends lost 4 bases and 0 bases, in that order; junction bases with no gene match: 8. The CDR3: CASSSVDRRMNTEAFF. CDR3 coding DNA: TGTGCCAGCAGCTCAGTGGACAGGCGTATGAACACTGAAGCTTTCTTT.

This chain joins TRBV9 and TRBJ2-5; D is possibly TRBD2 (6 bases). The CDR3 runs 13 residues. Germline CDR1 and CDR2: SGDLS and YYNGEE. V lost 2 bases and J 2 bases, leaving 7 bases between the germline ends. CDR3 amino acids: CASSVAGQETQYF. The CDR3 coding sequence is TGTGCCAGCAGCGTGGCGGGGCAAGAGACCCAGTACTTC.

The chain carries TRBV6-5 and TRBJ2-3; 8 nucleotides line up with TRBD2. The germline V gene encodes CDR1 MNHEY and CDR2 SVGAGI. Trimming removed 6 bases from V and 0 bases from J; junction bases left unmatched: 2. There are 14 residues in the CDR3. CDR3 protein: CASRLAGSTDTQYF. The CDR3 coding sequence is TGTGCCAGCAGGTTAGCGGGGAGCACAGATACGCAGTATTTT.

The chain couples TRBV11-2 to TRBJ2-7; possibly TRBD2 for D (5 bases). CDR3 size: 14 residues. Looked up from germline, CDR1 is SGHAT and CDR2 is FQNNGV. V was trimmed by 5 bases and J by 3 bases, leaving 14 bases between them. CDR3 sequence: CASSTQTMNYEQYF. CDR3 in DNA: TGTGCCAGCAGCACACAGACTATGAACTACGAGCAGTACTTC.

V gene TRBV18 combines with J gene TRBJ2-3, with TRBD1 matching over 8 bases. Germline CDR1 reads KGHSH; CDR2 reads LQKENI. The V segment lost 4 bases and the J segment 3 bases; nucleotides outside the gene matches: 3. CDR3 size: 14 residues. CDR3 in amino acids: CASSRDRKTDTQYF. The CDR3 DNA follows: TGTGCCAGCTCACGGGACAGGAAGACAGATACGCAGTATTTT.

CDR3: CASSQPRETQYF. CDR3 DNA sequence: TGCGCCAGCAGCCAACCGAGAGAGACCCAGTACTTC. The chain is built from TRBV4-1 and TRBJ2-5, with no clear D. The V and J ends lost 2 bases and 4 bases respectively, with 5 bases between them. The germline V gene has CDR1 MGHRA and CDR2 YSYEKL. The CDR3 has 12 amino acids.

The V gene is TRBV11-2, the J gene TRBJ1-3; D may be TRBD1 (5 bases). The CDR3 length is 17 residues. CDR1 and CDR2 (germline): SGHAT, FQNNGV. The V end was cut by 1 base, the J end by 4 bases, with 17 bases between. CDR3 amino acids: CASSLGGVQGVGNTIYF. CDR3 in DNA: TGTGCCAGCAGCTTAGGGGGGGTCCAAGGGGTCGGAAACACCATATATTTT.